This paragraph reports one T cell receptor beta chain. TCRdb keeps only in-frame clones here, not all; method: immunoSEQ multiplex PCR. The sample consists of over 250,000 clones, roughly 89% of them appearing once. This record comes from a study of blood T cell repertoires in COVID-19. Participants' own reports of clinical history determined their cohort assignment. The receptor comes from a man aged 40-49 years who had recovered from COVID-19. The specimen sequenced was PBMCs or T cells enriched from blood (not recorded which).

CDR3 DNA sequence: TGTGCCACCAGTGTCGGCGGGAGCCAAGAGACCCAGTACTTC. Translation gives CATSVGGSQETQYF. The rearrangement joins TRBV24-1 to TRBJ2-5; TRBD2 matches 7 bases. The germline V gene encodes CDR1 KGHDR and CDR2 SFDVKD. This CDR3 comprises 14 residues. With V trimmed by 5 bases and J by 1 base, 3 bases remained unmatched.